This TCR beta chain was sequenced during a study of cytomegalovirus exposure and HLA in healthy donors. It was with 60 Vbeta and 13 Jbeta primers that the PCR ran. TCRdb's copy holds only in-frame clones and misses some; the assay was immunoSEQ multiplex PCR. The sample lists over 110,000 clones; about 79% were seen once. After removal of 5 bases from V and 5 bases from J, the junction contained 21 bases not matched to a gene. Germline CDR1 SGHTA, CDR2 FQGNSA. The CDR3 has 19 amino acids. Sequencing input: PBMCs. This receptor was taken from a male donor in good health and CMV-seronegative. The chain uses TRBV7-2 and TRBJ2-7; 10 bases match TRBD1. Here the CDR3 reads CASSATILASGTGVNEQYF. CDR3 DNA sequence: TGTGCCAGCAGCGCCACAATCCTTGCCTCCGGGACAGGGGTGAACGAGCAGTACTTC.